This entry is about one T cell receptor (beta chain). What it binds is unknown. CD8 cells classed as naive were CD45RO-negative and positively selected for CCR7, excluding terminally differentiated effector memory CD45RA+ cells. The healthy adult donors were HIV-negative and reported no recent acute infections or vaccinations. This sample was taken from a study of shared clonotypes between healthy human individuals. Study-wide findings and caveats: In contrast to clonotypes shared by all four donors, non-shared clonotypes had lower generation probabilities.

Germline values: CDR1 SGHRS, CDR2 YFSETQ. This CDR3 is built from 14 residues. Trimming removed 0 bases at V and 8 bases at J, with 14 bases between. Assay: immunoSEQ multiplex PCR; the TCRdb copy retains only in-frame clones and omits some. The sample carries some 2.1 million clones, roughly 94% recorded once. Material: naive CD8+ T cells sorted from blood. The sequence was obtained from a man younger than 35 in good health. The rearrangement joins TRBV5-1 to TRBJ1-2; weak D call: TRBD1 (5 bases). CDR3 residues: CASSLDQGLNGYTF. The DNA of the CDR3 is TGCGCCAGCAGCTTGGATCAGGGTTTAAACGGCTACACCTTC.